This T cell receptor beta chain stems from a study of OX40 agonist ivuxolimab in advanced cancers. Only in-frame clones appear in the TCRdb table, and some are missing; sequencing was by immunoSEQ multiplex PCR. The sample consists of 90,000 to 100,000 clones, roughly nine tenths of them appearing once. This CDR3 spans 12 amino acids. V was shortened by 6 bases and J by 5 bases, with 13 bases between the two germline ends. The germline V gene encodes CDR1 SQVTM and CDR2 ANQGSEA. The receptor comes from an adult with an advanced solid tumor such as melanoma, head and neck, liver or kidney cancer. The rearrangement joins TRBV29-1 to TRBJ1-1, with D tentatively TRBD1 (6 bases). The material sequenced was CD4+ or CD8+ T cells sorted from blood, taken in a trial of the OX40 agonist ivuxolimab. CDR3: CSVSQGKTEAFF. The CDR3 bases are TGCAGCGTGTCGCAGGGGAAGACTGAAGCTTTCTTT. Full variable domain (missing parts from reference TRBV29-1 and TRBJ1-1): SAVISQKPSRDICQRGTSLTIQCQVDSQVTMMFWYRQQPGQSLTLIATANQGSEATYESGFVIDKFPISRPNLTFSTLTVSNMSPEDSSIYLCSVSQGKTEAFFGQGTRLTVV.